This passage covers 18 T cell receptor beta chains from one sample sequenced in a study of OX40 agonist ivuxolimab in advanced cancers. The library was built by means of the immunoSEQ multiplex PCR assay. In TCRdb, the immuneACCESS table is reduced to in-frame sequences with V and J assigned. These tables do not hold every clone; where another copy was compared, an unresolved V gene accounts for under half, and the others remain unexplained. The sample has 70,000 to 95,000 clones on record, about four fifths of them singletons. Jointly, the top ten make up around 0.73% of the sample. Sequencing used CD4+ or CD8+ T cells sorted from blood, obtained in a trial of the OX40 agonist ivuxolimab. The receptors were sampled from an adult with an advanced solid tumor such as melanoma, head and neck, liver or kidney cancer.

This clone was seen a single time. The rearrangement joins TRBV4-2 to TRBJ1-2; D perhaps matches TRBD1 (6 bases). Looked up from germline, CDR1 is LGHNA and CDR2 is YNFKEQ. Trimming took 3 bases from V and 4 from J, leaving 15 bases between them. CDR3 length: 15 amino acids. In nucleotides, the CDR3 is TGTGCCAGCAGCCAGGTAGGGGGAGAAGGCTATGGCTACACCTTC. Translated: CASSQVGGEGYGYTF.

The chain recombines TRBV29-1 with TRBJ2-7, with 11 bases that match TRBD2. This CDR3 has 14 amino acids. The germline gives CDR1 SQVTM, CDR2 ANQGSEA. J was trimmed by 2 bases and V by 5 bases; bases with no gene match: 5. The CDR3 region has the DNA TGCAGCGTTCGTCTAGCGGGGGGACCCTACGAGCAGTACTTC. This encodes CSVRLAGGPYEQYF.

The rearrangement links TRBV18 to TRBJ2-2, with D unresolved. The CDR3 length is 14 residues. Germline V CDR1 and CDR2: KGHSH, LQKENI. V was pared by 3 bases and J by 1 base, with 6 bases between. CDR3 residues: CASSPGRNTGELFF. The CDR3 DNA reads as TGTGCCAGCTCACCTGGACGGAACACCGGGGAGCTGTTTTTT.

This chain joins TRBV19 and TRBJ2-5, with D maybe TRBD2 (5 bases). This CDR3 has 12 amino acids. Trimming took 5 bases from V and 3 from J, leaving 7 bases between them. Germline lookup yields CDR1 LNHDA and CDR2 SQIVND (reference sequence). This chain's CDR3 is CASSSGKETQYF. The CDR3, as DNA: TGTGCCAGTAGTTCGGGGAAAGAGACCCAGTACTTC.

CDR3 region: CSVGDRSKNIQYF. CDR3 nucleotides: TGCAGCGTTGGAGACAGAAGTAAAAACATTCAGTACTTC. The rearrangement links TRBV29-1 to TRBJ2-4, with TRBD1 as a possible D gene (5 bases). The CDR3 has 13 residues. Germline CDR1 reads SQVTM; CDR2 reads ANQGSEA. The ends were cut back, 4 bases at V and 4 bases at J, with 11 bases in the middle.

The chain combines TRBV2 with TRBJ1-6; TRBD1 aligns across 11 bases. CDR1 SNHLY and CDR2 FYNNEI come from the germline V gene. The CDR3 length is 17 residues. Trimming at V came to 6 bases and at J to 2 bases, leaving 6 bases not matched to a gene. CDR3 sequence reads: CASSRDRGITYNSPLHF. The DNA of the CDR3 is TGTGCCAGCAGCCGGGACAGGGGGATCACCTATAATTCACCCCTCCACTTT. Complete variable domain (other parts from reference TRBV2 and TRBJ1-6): EPEVTQTPSHQVTQMGQEVILRCVPISNHLYFYWYRQILGQKVEFLVSFYNNEISEKSEIFDDQFSVERPDGSNFTLKIRSTKLEDSAMYFCASSRDRGITYNSPLHFGNGTRLTVT.

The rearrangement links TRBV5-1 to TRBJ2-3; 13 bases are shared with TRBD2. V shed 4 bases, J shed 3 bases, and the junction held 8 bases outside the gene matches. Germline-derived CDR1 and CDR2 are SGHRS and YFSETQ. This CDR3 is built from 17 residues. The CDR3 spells CASSPRLAGGNTDTQYF. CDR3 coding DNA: TGCGCCAGCAGCCCTAGACTAGCGGGGGGTAATACAGATACGCAGTATTTT.

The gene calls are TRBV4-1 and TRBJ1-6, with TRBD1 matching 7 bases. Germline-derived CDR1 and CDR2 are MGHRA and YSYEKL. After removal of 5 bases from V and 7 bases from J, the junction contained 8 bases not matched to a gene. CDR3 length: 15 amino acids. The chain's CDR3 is CASSTGDRPNSPLHF. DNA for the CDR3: TGCGCCAGCAGCACAGGGGACAGACCAAATTCACCCCTCCACTTT.

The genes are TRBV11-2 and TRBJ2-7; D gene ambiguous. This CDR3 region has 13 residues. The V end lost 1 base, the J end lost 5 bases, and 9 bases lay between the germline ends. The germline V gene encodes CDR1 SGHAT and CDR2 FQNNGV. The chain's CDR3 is CASSLGFRDEQYF. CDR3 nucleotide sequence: TGTGCCAGCAGCTTAGGGTTCCGGGACGAGCAGTACTTC.

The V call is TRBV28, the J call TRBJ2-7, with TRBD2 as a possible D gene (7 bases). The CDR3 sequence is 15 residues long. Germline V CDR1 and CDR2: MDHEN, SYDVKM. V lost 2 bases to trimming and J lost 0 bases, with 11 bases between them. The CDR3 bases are TGTGCCAGCAGTTTAGGGGGGGCTGCCTCCTACGAGCAGTACTTC. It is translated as CASSLGGAASYEQYF.

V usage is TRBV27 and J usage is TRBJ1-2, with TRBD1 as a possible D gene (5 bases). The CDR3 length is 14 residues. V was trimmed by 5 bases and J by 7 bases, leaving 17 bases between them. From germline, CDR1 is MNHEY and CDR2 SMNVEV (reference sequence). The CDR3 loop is CASSGIRGYGGYTF. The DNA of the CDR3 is TGTGCCAGCAGTGGAATCCGGGGCTACGGTGGCTACACCTTC.

The CDR3 loop is CASSPSPDYGYTF. DNA of the CDR3: TGTGCCAGCTCACCGTCCCCGGACTATGGCTACACCTTC. The gene calls are TRBV18 and TRBJ1-2; D gene uncertain. The germline V gene has CDR1 KGHSH and CDR2 LQKENI. V gave up 3 bases and J gave up 3 bases, with 8 bases separating them. The CDR3 loop spans 13 amino acids.

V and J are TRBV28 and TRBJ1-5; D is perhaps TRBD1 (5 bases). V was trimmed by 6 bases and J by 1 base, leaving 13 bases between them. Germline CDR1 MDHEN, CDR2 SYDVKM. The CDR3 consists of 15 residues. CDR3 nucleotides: TGTGCCAGCAGCTCGACTGGGGCCAGCAATCAGCCCCAGCATTTT. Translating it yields CASSSTGASNQPQHF.

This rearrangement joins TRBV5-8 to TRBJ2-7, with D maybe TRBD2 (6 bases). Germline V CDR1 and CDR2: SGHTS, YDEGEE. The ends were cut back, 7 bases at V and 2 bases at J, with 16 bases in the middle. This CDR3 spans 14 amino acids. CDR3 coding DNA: TGTGCCAGCCACCTTGGGGGGAAGCCCTACGAGCAGTACTTC. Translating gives CASHLGGKPYEQYF.

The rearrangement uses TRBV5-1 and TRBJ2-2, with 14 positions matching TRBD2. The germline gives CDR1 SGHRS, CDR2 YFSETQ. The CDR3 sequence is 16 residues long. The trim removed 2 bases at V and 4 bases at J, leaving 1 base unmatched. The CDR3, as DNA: TGCGCCAGCAGCTTTGGACTAGCGGGAGGCACCGGGGAGCTGTTTTTT. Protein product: CASSFGLAGGTGELFF.

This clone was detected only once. CDR3 in amino acids: CASSQTGTQYF. DNA for the CDR3: TGTGCCAGCAGCCAAACAGGGACGCAGTATTTT. The rearrangement links TRBV14 to TRBJ2-3; D perhaps matches TRBD1 (6 bases). Trimming removed 2 bases at V and 9 bases at J, with 6 bases between. The germline V gene has CDR1 SGHDN and CDR2 FVKESK. The CDR3 consists of 11 residues.

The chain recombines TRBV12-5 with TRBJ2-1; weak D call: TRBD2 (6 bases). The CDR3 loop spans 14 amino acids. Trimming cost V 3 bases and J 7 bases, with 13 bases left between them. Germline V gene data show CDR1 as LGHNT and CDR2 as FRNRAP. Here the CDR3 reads CASGLPWRANEQFF. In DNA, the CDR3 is TGTGCTAGTGGTTTACCGTGGAGGGCTAATGAGCAGTTCTTC.

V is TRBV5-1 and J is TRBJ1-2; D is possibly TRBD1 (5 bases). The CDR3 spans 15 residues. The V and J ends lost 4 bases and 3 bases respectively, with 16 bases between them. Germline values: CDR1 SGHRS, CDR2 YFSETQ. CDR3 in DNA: TGCGCCAGCAGCCCCAATGCTGGAGGGGACTATGGCTACACCTTC. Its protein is CASSPNAGGDYGYTF.